Below are 8 T cell receptor beta chains sequenced from a single sample in a study of Ad26.COV2.S vaccination and SARS-CoV-2 variants. Produced via immunoSEQ multiplex PCR; TCRdb's table is partial and in-frame only. This sample has 350,000 to 400,000 clones; over 75% occur once, and the top ten carry around 2%. Specified treatment: about 20 received Ad26.COV2.S at low or high dose, single or two shots; roughly five received placebo; per-sample allocation not given. Specimens were obtained on day 63 following the first vaccine or placebo injection. The source was peripheral blood, collected in a trial of Ad26.COV2.S vaccine versus placebo. These receptors all stem from a person between 18 and 60 years old who received the Ad26.COV2.S COVID-19 vaccine or a placebo.

This rearrangement joins TRBV30 to TRBJ2-7, with TRBD2 as a possible D gene (5 bases). The CDR3 has 14 amino acids. Looked up from germline, CDR1 is GTSNPN and CDR2 is SVGIG (reference sequence). V dropped 0 bases and J dropped 4 bases, with 13 bases sitting between them. In DNA form, the CDR3 reads TGTGCCTGGAGTGTACGGGAAAGAGGGTACGAGCAGTACTTC. This codes for CAWSVRERGYEQYF. The full variable domain, its missing parts supplied by reference TRBV30 and TRBJ2-7, is SQTIHQWPATLVQPVGSPLSLECTVEGTSNPNLYWYRQAAGRGLQLLFYSVGIGQISSEVPQNLSASRPQDRQFILSSKKLLLSDSGFYLCAWSVRERGYEQYFGPGTRLTVT.

The chain is built from TRBV7-9 and TRBJ1-4; D uncertain. Trimming removed 5 bases from V and 3 bases from J, with 7 bases in between. CDR1 is SEHNR and CDR2 is FQNEAQ in the germline V gene (reference sequence). The CDR3 runs 13 residues. The DNA for the CDR3 is TGTGCCAGCAGCCCGGACTCTAATGAAAAACTGTTTTTT. Translation: CASSPDSNEKLFF.

The rearrangement links TRBV9 to TRBJ1-4; 9 bases are shared with TRBD1. Trimming cost V 4 bases and J 8 bases; bases outside gene matches: 9. The length of the CDR3 is 15 residues. Germline V gene sequence: CDR1 SGDLS, CDR2 YYNGEE. This chain's CDR3 is CASSIRGQGREKLFF. CDR3 nucleotide sequence: TGTGCCAGCAGCATTAGGGGACAGGGCAGGGAAAAACTGTTTTTT.

This chain links TRBV29-1 with TRBJ1-2; D is unclear. The CDR3 runs 11 residues. The V end was cut by 2 bases, the J end by 6 bases, with 7 bases between. Germline values: CDR1 SQVTM, CDR2 ANQGSEA. The CDR3 nucleotides read TGCAGCGTTGAAAGGGCAAATGGCTACACCTTC. Encoded protein: CSVERANGYTF.

The chain carries TRBV12-3 or TRBV12-4 and TRBJ2-7, with D maybe TRBD2 (5 bases). The V and J ends lost 2 bases and 7 bases respectively, with 12 bases between them. This CDR3 contains 13 residues. The CDR3 reads CASSLKGVREQYF. CDR3 sequence (DNA): TGTGCCAGCAGTTTAAAGGGAGTGAGGGAGCAGTACTTC.

This clone was seen only once. CDR3 loop: CASSTGTVYNEQFF. The CDR3 bases are TGCGCCAGCAGCACAGGGACAGTATACAATGAGCAGTTCTTC. V gene TRBV5-1 combines with J gene TRBJ2-1; 7 bases are a match to TRBD1. This CDR3 comprises 14 residues. The germline CDR1 and CDR2 sequences are SGHRS and YFSETQ. The V segment lost 4 bases and the J segment 4 bases; nucleotides outside the gene matches: 5.

As to this clone: One junction end disagrees with the germline gene, perhaps due to a read error. V is TRBV7-7 and J is TRBJ2-5; 7 bases fit TRBD2. Per germline, CDR1 SSHAT and CDR2 FNYEAQ (reference sequence). The CDR3 totals 15 residues. The CDR3 nucleotides are TGTGCTAGCAGCATAGGGACTACAGCGGGAGAGACCCAGTACTTC. Translation gives CASSIGTTAGETQYF.

The V gene is TRBV19, the J gene TRBJ1-3; 9 bases line up with TRBD1. The CDR3 totals 14 residues. J gave up 5 bases and V 8 bases, and 7 bases lay outside the gene matches. Germline lookup yields CDR1 LNHDA and CDR2 SQIVND (reference sequence). The CDR3 sequence: CASRTGDYRNTIYF. As DNA, the CDR3 is TGTGCCAGTCGGACAGGGGATTATAGAAACACCATATATTTT.